This T cell receptor beta chain came from a study of blood T cell repertoires in COVID-19. Clones were sequenced by immunoSEQ multiplex PCR, and TCRdb holds only the in-frame ones, with some missing. The sample has more than 150,000 clones; 70% to 90% are singletons. This CDR3 comprises 16 residues. J gave up 3 bases and V 0 bases, and 5 bases lay outside the gene matches. The germline CDR1 and CDR2 sequences are KGHSH and LQKENI. The sequenced sample was peripheral blood. The V call is TRBV18, the J call TRBJ2-3; 8 bases align to TRBD2. This clonotype originated in a man in his 70s with active or convalescent COVID-19. The CDR3 nucleotides read TGTGCCAGCTCACCACCCGGGACTAGTAGGACAGATACGCAGTATTTT. Translated, it gives CASSPPGTSRTDTQYF.